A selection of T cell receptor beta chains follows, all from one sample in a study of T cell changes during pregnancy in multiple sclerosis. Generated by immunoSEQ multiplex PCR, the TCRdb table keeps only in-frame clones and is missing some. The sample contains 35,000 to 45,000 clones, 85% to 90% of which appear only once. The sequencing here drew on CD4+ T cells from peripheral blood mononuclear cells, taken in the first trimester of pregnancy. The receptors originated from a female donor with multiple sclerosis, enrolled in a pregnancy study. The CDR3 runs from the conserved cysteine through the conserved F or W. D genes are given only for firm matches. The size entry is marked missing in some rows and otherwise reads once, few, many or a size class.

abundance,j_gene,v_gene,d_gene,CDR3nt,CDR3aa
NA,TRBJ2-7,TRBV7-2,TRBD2,TGTGCCAGCAGAAAGCTAGCGGACCTCTTCTACGAGCAGTACTTC,CASRKLADLFYEQYF
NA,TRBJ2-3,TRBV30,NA,TGTGCCTGGAGCCCGAGTGGAGATACGCAGTATTTT,CAWSPSGDTQYF
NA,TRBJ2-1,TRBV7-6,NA,TGTGCCAGCAGCTCCAAGGCGGGGCCTTCCTACAATGAGCAGTTCTTC,CASSSKAGPSYNEQFF
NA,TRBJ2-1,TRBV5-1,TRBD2,TGCGCCAGCAGCTTGGTACCGGGACTAGCGGGGTCTAATGAGCAGTTCTTC,CASSLVPGLAGSNEQFF
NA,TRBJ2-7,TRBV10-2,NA,TGCGCCAGCAGAGCAAGCGGGCCCTACGAGCAGTACTTC,CASRASGPYEQYF
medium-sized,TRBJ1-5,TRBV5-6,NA,TGTGCCAGCAGCTCCGGGTCCGTCGGGCCCCAGCATTTT,CASSSGSVGPQHF
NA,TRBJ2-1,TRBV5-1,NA,TGCGCCAGCAGCTTGGTGGCAGGGGCGGCCAATGAGCAGTTCTTC,CASSLVAGAANEQFF
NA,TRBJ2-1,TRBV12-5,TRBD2,TGTGCTAGTGGTTACCGACTAGCAAATTCCTACAATGAGCAGTTCTTC,CASGYRLANSYNEQFF
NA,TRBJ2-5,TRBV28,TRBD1,TGTGCCAGCCGTACAGGGGGCGGGGAGACCCAGTACTTC,CASRTGGGETQYF
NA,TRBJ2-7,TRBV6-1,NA,TGTGCCAGCAGTGAAGCTAGGACAGTAGCCTACGAGCAGTACTTC,CASSEARTVAYEQYF
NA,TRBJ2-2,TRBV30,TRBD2,TGTGCCTGGAGGCTAGCGGGAGTTGTGGGGGAGCTGTTTTTT,CAWRLAGVVGELFF
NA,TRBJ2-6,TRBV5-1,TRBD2,TGCGCCAGCAGCTTGGCCACGGGGGGGTTCGGCTCTGGGGCCAACGTCCTGACTTTC,CASSLATGGFGSGANVLTF
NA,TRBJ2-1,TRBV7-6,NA,TGTGCCAGCAGCCCTAGTAGCGTTCACAATGAGCAGTTCTTC,CASSPSSVHNEQFF
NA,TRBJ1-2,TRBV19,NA,TGTGCCAGTAGGCTCCGAGACTATGGCTACACCTTC,CASRLRDYGYTF
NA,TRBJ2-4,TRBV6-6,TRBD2,TGTGCCAGCATGGGTTCGGGACTAGCGGGGGGTAACATTCAGTACTTC,CASMGSGLAGGNIQYF
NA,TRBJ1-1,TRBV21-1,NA,TGTGCCAGCGCGAACAGGGAATTGTACACTGAAGCTTTCTTT,CASANRELYTEAFF
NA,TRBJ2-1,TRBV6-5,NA,TGTGCCAGCAGTCGCCCTGGGGGGAACAATGAGCAGTTCTTC,CASSRPGGNNEQFF
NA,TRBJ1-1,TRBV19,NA,TGTGCCAGTAGTACCTTCCTGAACACTGAAGCTTTCTTT,CASSTFLNTEAFF
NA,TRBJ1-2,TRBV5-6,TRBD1,TGTGCCAGCAGCTTCTTCGACAGGGAAGTAGGCTACACCTTC,CASSFFDREVGYTF
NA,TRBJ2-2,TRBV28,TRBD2,TGTGCCAGCAGTTTTTTCTGGGAGGGAGTCGGGGAGCTGTTTTTT,CASSFFWEGVGELFF
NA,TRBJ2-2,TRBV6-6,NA,TGTGCCAGCACAGACAGGCCGAACACCGGGGAGCTGTTTTTT,CASTDRPNTGELFF
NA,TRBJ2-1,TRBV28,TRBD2,TGTGCCAGCAGGCCTAGGGGGGTAGCGGGAGACAATGAGCAGTTCTTC,CASRPRGVAGDNEQFF
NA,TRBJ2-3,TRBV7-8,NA,TGTGCCAGCAGCAGTACTAGCAGATCCACAGATACGCAGTATTTT,CASSSTSRSTDTQYF